The T cell receptor (beta chain) under discussion was sequenced for a study of shared clonotypes between healthy human individuals. In the study overall: Each donor contributed plates that comprised three CD4 naive, three CD4 memory, two CD8 naive and one CD8 memory.

Using immunoSEQ multiplex PCR, the repertoire was profiled, and TCRdb retains in-frame clones only, with some absent. The data contain 2,500,000 or so clones, around nine tenths of them singletons. Germline V gene sequence: CDR1 KGHSH, CDR2 LQKENI. The CDR3 extends over 14 amino acids. The J segment lost 5 bases and the V segment lost 1 base, leaving 5 bases of the junction unmatched. The table lists this clone with a few counts. The sequenced material came from naive CD4+ T cells sorted from blood. Regarding subset: CD45RA+ positively selected. This chain uses TRBV18 with TRBJ2-7; 7 positions agree with TRBD1. This sequence originates from a man aged 18 to 30 in good health. The CDR3 loop is CASSPQGATNEQYF. The CDR3 bases are TGTGCCAGCTCACCACAGGGGGCGACTAACGAGCAGTACTTC. The whole variable domain, filled in from reference TRBV18 and TRBJ2-7, reads NAGVMQNPRHLVRRRGQEARLRCSPMKGHSHVYWYRQLPEEGLKFMVYLQKENIIDESGMPKERFSAEFPKEGPSILRIQQVVRGDSAAYFCASSPQGATNEQYFGPGTRLTVT.